This T cell receptor (beta chain) was identified in a study of blood T cell repertoires in COVID-19. CDR3 length: 15 amino acids. The ends lost 2 bases at V and 1 base at J; junction bases unmatched: 2. CDR1 and CDR2 (germline): MNHEY, SVGAGI. Profiling relied on immunoSEQ multiplex PCR, and the TCRdb table lists in-frame clones only, not all of them. The sample yields 110,000 to 150,000 clones, 70% to 90% seen once. The sample consisted of peripheral blood. The source is a woman aged 55-70 years with acute or convalescent COVID-19. V usage is TRBV6-5 and J usage is TRBJ2-3; 8 bases map to TRBD2. CDR3 nucleotide sequence: TGTGCCAGCAGTTACATCGGGGGGGGCACAGATACGCAGTATTTT. Protein product: CASSYIGGGTDTQYF.